This section outlines one T cell receptor (beta chain) sequence together with its context. Its specificity is not known. The data were taken from a study of radiotherapy plus CTLA-4 blockade in lung cancer. General observations from the study: There was expansion of tumor-derived TCR clones in blood after radiotherapy plus ipilimumab.

Repertoires were generated with immunoSEQ multiplex PCR, while TCRdb's copy carries only in-frame clones and drops some. Counted here are about 45,000 clones, around 76% occurring once; the ten biggest clones make up around 8.3%. The source material was peripheral blood, sampled from a patient treated with radiotherapy plus ipilimumab. This clonotype was sampled from a human donor with non-small cell lung cancer who had stable disease on radiotherapy plus ipilimumab.

The CDR3 reads CASSLGTGGSGETQYF. The CDR3, as DNA: TGCGCCAGCAGCTTGGGGACAGGGGGTTCTGGAGAGACCCAGTACTTC. The genes are TRBV5-1 and TRBJ2-5; 10 bases match TRBD1. J gave up 4 bases and V 0 bases, and 6 bases lay outside the gene matches. Germline values: CDR1 SGHRS, CDR2 YFSETQ. The CDR3 runs to 16 residues.